A single sample gave rise to the 10 T cell receptor beta chains below, sequenced in a study of identical twins. TCRdb analysed the 5' RACE reads with MiXCR anew, one entry per CDR3 protein. The data contain roughly 1,500,000 distinct CDR3 sequences, 25% to 35% of them singletons. The sequenced sample consisted of cord blood. The receptors originated from a newborn girl in good health.

V usage is TRBV3-1 and J usage is TRBJ2-1, with 8 bases that match TRBD2. CDR3 size: 13 residues. V lost 7 bases, J lost 8 bases, and 7 bases stayed unmatched. In germline, CDR1 is LGHDT, CDR2 YNNKEL (reference sequence). Here the CDR3 reads CASTYSGVDEQFF. DNA for the CDR3: TGTGCCAGCACTTATAGCGGGGTCGATGAGCAGTTCTTC.

Only a few counts were recorded for this clonotype. The chain combines TRBV4-1 with TRBJ2-4; D ambiguous. The CDR3 spans 14 residues. The germline gives CDR1 MGHRA, CDR2 YSYEKL. Trimming pared 3 bases from V and 0 bases from J, leaving 6 bases between. This CDR3 reads CASSQLTAKNIQYF. CDR3 sequence (DNA): TGCGCCAGCAGCCAGCTGACAGCCAAAAACATTCAGTACTTC.

This clonotype was counted only a few times. The chain links TRBV25-1 to TRBJ2-7; D may correspond to TRBD1 or TRBD2 (6 bases each). Germline V gene sequence: CDR1 MGHDK, CDR2 SYGVNS. The CDR3 spans 16 residues. V lost 2 bases to trimming and J lost 0 bases, with 14 bases between them. CDR3 in DNA: TGTGCCAGCAGTGAACTTTCCAGGGGAGGCTCCTACGAGCAGTACTTC. As protein: CASSELSRGGSYEQYF.

This chain joins TRBV27 and TRBJ2-5; D tentatively reads TRBD1 or TRBD2 (5 bases each). Trimming left V 5 bases short and J 0 bases short, with 13 bases between. The CDR3 contains 15 residues. Germline lookup yields CDR1 MNHEY and CDR2 SMNVEV (reference sequence). The DNA for the CDR3 is TGTGCCAGCAGTCGAGGGGTGGGTTACCAAGAGACCCAGTACTTC. Translating it yields CASSRGVGYQETQYF.

The J gene is TRBJ1-6, the V gene TRBV3-1, with 9 positions matching TRBD1. The CDR3 has 15 amino acids. Germline V CDR1 and CDR2: LGHDT, YNNKEL (reference sequence). V lost 4 bases, J lost 9 bases, and 7 bases stayed unmatched. CDR3 protein: CASSPLGTGSSPLHF. The CDR3, as DNA: TGTGCCAGCAGCCCGCTGGGGACAGGGAGTTCACCCCTCCACTTT.

This clonotype has more than one count but fewer than ten. The chain is built from TRBV20-1 and TRBJ2-3; TRBD1 matches 7 bases. The CDR3 runs to 13 residues. V was pared by 6 bases and J by 9 bases, with 12 bases of the junction left unmatched. CDR1 and CDR2 from the germline V gene are DFQATT and SNEGSKA (reference sequence). The DNA of the CDR3 is TGCAGTGCACCAGACTGGGGACAGAAAACGCAGTATTTT. This translates into CSAPDWGQKTQYF.

V gene TRBV2 combines with J gene TRBJ2-3; D unresolved. CDR3 length: 15 residues. Germline V gene lookup returns CDR1 SNHLY and CDR2 FYNNEI. Trimming pared 0 bases from V and 0 bases from J, leaving 7 bases between. The CDR3 loop is CASSEAIHSTDTQYF. In DNA, the CDR3 is TGTGCCAGCAGTGAAGCAATACACAGCACAGATACGCAGTATTTT.

This clonotype was counted only a few times. This chain uses TRBV24-1 with TRBJ2-1; maybe TRBD1 (7 bases). The germline V gene has CDR1 KGHDR and CDR2 SFDVKD. This CDR3 contains 15 residues. Trimming took off 3 bases at V and 8 bases at J, with 16 bases between the two ends. CDR3 DNA: TGTGCCACCAGTGATCCCCAGGGGGGAAACGATGAGCAGTTCTTC. It yields the protein CATSDPQGGNDEQFF.

A few counts support this clonotype. The genes are TRBV20-1 and TRBJ1-4; D is uncertain. Trimming took off 6 bases at V and 0 bases at J, with 8 bases between the two ends. CDR1 DFQATT and CDR2 SNEGSKA come from the germline V gene (reference sequence). This CDR3 contains 13 residues. CDR3 loop: CSAKTTTNEKLFF. CDR3 nucleotides: TGCAGTGCCAAGACAACAACTAATGAAAAACTGTTTTTT.

This clonotype was detected many times. The V gene is TRBV12-3 or TRBV12-4, the J gene TRBJ2-1, with D possibly TRBD1 on 5 matching bases. Trimming removed 7 bases from V and 8 bases from J, with 9 bases in between. There are 11 residues in the CDR3. CDR3 bases: TGTGCCAGCAAGGGGATCTATGAGCAGTTCTTC. It encodes CASKGIYEQFF.